The T cell receptor beta chain described here comes from a study of regulatory T cells in long-lasting Graves disease. General study findings and limits: The study found persistent patients shared more public clonotypes (roughly 3,000) than new patients (over 900). Persistent disease showed a preference for TRBV28, TRBJ1-2 and TRBJ2-5.

Trimming removed 1 base at V and 5 bases at J, with 12 bases between. Germline CDR1 MNHNS, CDR2 SASEGT. The CDR3 sequence is 16 residues long. The TCR beta library used iRepertoire HTBI primers with Arm-PCR amplification of CDR3. TCRdb called the multiplex PCR reads again in MiXCR, with one record for every CDR3 protein. The sample has approximately 470,000 distinct CDR3 sequences; around 21% are singletons. Concerning this clonotype itself: As yet, its antigen is unknown.

The time point: persistent/refractory GD, antithyroid drugs over 5 years with positive TRAb. Preparation of the TCR library used RNA extracted from PBMCs. The chain has TRBV6-1 and TRBJ1-6, with D maybe TRBD1 (5 bases). The receptor's source is a female donor with Graves disease. Sequencing was performed on peripheral blood mononuclear cells (PBMCs), taken when the disease was refractory, from a patient treated with antithyroid drugs. Here the CDR3 DNA reads TGTGCCAGCAGTGAAGAGGGCAGGGTGGATAATTCACCCCTCCACTTT. Translated: CASSEEGRVDNSPLHF.